A selection of T cell receptor beta chains follows, all from one sample in a study of tumor-infiltrating lymphocytes in oesophageal squamous cell carcinoma. TCRdb itself ran the PCR reads through MiXCR, one entry per CDR3 protein. The sample yields roughly 9,800 distinct CDR3 sequences, roughly 60% seen once. The source material was esophageal tumor tissue. The receptor set was obtained from a female donor with esophageal squamous cell carcinoma. Both conserved end residues are part of each CDR3. D genes are given only for firm matches. Where a row states a size, it is once, few, many or the class of an expanded clone; other rows omit it.

v_gene: TRBV11-3; abundance: -; j_gene: TRBJ2-7; d_gene: TRBD1; CDR3nt: TGTGCCAGCAGCCCTGGGACAGACTACGAGCAGTACTTC; CDR3aa: CASSPGTDYEQYF
v_gene: TRBV7-2; abundance: -; j_gene: TRBJ1-6; d_gene: -; CDR3nt: TGTGCCAGCAGCTTAGTAGGGGGTCGGCTAGCGGGCTCCTACGAGCAGTACTTT; CDR3aa: CASSLVGGRLAGSYEQYF
v_gene: TRBV6-4; abundance: -; j_gene: TRBJ2-7; d_gene: -; CDR3nt: TGTGCCAGCAGTGAATCCGGCTACGAGCAGTACTTC; CDR3aa: CASSESGYEQYF
v_gene: TRBV4-2; abundance: many; j_gene: TRBJ2-7; d_gene: -; CDR3nt: TGTGCCAGCAGCCAAGTACACGACGGATCGACCTACGAGCAGTACTTC; CDR3aa: CASSQVHDGSTYEQYF
v_gene: TRBV5-1; abundance: few; j_gene: TRBJ2-1; d_gene: -; CDR3nt: TGCGCCAGCAGCTGGGAAACCTACAATGAGCAGTTCTTC; CDR3aa: CASSWETYNEQFF
v_gene: TRBV28; abundance: -; j_gene: TRBJ2-5; d_gene: -; CDR3nt: TGTGCCAGCAGGTCAGGGGTGGGAGAGACCCAGTACTTC; CDR3aa: CASRSGVGETQYF
v_gene: TRBV7-6; abundance: large; j_gene: TRBJ1-1; d_gene: -; CDR3nt: TGTGCCAGCAGCTTAGTAAAGGCCACTGAAGCTTTCTTT; CDR3aa: CASSLVKATEAFF
v_gene: TRBV28; abundance: -; j_gene: TRBJ2-5; d_gene: -; CDR3nt: TGTGCCAGCAGTTCGGGCACAGTGTCAGAGACCCAGTACTTC; CDR3aa: CASSSGTVSETQYF
v_gene: TRBV7-4; abundance: once; j_gene: TRBJ2-1; d_gene: TRBD2; CDR3nt: TGTGCCAGCAGCTTAGGGGCGGGGGGGCCATACAATGAGCAGTTCTTC; CDR3aa: CASSLGAGGPYNEQFF
v_gene: TRBV6-1; abundance: -; j_gene: TRBJ2-7; d_gene: TRBD1; CDR3nt: TGTGCCATGGGACAGGGGGCTTACGAGCAGTACTTC; CDR3aa: CAMGQGAYEQYF
v_gene: TRBV5-5; abundance: once; j_gene: TRBJ2-7; d_gene: TRBD1; CDR3nt: TGTGCCAGCTCAGAGGACAGGCAAAATTCACCCCTCCACTTC; CDR3aa: CASSEDRQNSPLHF
v_gene: TRBV7-2; abundance: -; j_gene: TRBJ2-2; d_gene: -; CDR3nt: TGTGCCAGCAGCGAGAATCACCCAACCGGGAACACCGGGGAGCTGTTTTTT; CDR3aa: CASSENHPTGNTGELFF
v_gene: TRBV28; abundance: once; j_gene: TRBJ2-3; d_gene: TRBD1; CDR3nt: TGTGCCAGCAGGGGGACAGGGGGCAAGTGGGCAGATACGCAGTATTTT; CDR3aa: CASRGTGGKWADTQYF
v_gene: TRBV7-3; abundance: -; j_gene: TRBJ2-1; d_gene: TRBD2; CDR3nt: TGTGCCAGCAGCTTAAGTTTTTCTAGCGGCAATGAGCAGTTCTTC; CDR3aa: CASSLSFSSGNEQFF
v_gene: TRBV11-2; abundance: -; j_gene: TRBJ2-3; d_gene: TRBD2; CDR3nt: TGTGCCAGCAGCTTAGATGGGAGGGGCGCAGATACGCAGTATTTT; CDR3aa: CASSLDGRGADTQYF
v_gene: TRBV7-6; abundance: -; j_gene: TRBJ2-3; d_gene: TRBD2; CDR3nt: TGTGCCAGCAGCTCAAGACTAGCGGGAGGGATCACAGATACGCAGTATTTT; CDR3aa: CASSSRLAGGITDTQYF
v_gene: TRBV7-3; abundance: many; j_gene: TRBJ2-5; d_gene: -; CDR3nt: TGTGCCAGCAGCTTAATGGCACAAGAGACCCAGTACTTC; CDR3aa: CASSLMAQETQYF
v_gene: TRBV4-2; abundance: -; j_gene: TRBJ2-5; d_gene: -; CDR3nt: TGTGCCAGCAGCCAAGTTGACGAGGGGCAAGAGACCCAGTACTTC; CDR3aa: CASSQVDEGQETQYF
v_gene: TRBV7-8; abundance: few; j_gene: TRBJ2-1; d_gene: TRBD2; CDR3nt: TGTGCCAGCAGCTTAAACGGGGGTACTAGCGGGAGGGCCGTTGAGCAGTTCTTC; CDR3aa: CASSLNGGTSGRAVEQFF
v_gene: TRBV6-8; abundance: -; j_gene: TRBJ1-1; d_gene: TRBD1; CDR3nt: TGTGCCAGCAGACTACGGGGACAGGGCGACACTGAAGCTTTCTTT; CDR3aa: CASRLRGQGDTEAFF
v_gene: TRBV7-9; abundance: -; j_gene: TRBJ2-1; d_gene: TRBD1; CDR3nt: TGTGCCAGCAGCTTGGGACAGGGTTCCTACAATGAGCAGTTCTTC; CDR3aa: CASSLGQGSYNEQFF
v_gene: TRBV7-2; abundance: few; j_gene: TRBJ2-5; d_gene: -; CDR3nt: TGTGCCAGCAGCGGGTACAGGGAAGAGACCCAGTACTTC; CDR3aa: CASSGYREETQYF
v_gene: TRBV28; abundance: few; j_gene: TRBJ2-5; d_gene: TRBD1; CDR3nt: TGTGCCAGCAGTCCAGGGGGACAAGAGACCCAGTACTTC; CDR3aa: CASSPGGQETQYF
v_gene: TRBV5-1; abundance: -; j_gene: TRBJ2-3; d_gene: -; CDR3nt: TGCGCCAGCAGCTTTAGGGACAGCACAGATACGCAGTATTTT; CDR3aa: CASSFRDSTDTQYF
v_gene: TRBV7-6; abundance: -; j_gene: TRBJ2-7; d_gene: -; CDR3nt: TGTGCCAGCAGCTTAGAAGGGCAGCGAAGGTACGAGCAGTACTTC; CDR3aa: CASSLEGQRRYEQYF
v_gene: TRBV28; abundance: -; j_gene: TRBJ2-7; d_gene: TRBD2; CDR3nt: TGTGCCAGCGGATTGAGCGGGAGGGCCTACGAGCAGTACTTC; CDR3aa: CASGLSGRAYEQYF
v_gene: TRBV11-2; abundance: -; j_gene: TRBJ2-1; d_gene: -; CDR3nt: TGTGCCAGCAGCTTAGATACGCTCGAGTACTTC; CDR3aa: CASSLDTLEYF
v_gene: TRBV10-1; abundance: medium-sized; j_gene: TRBJ2-1; d_gene: TRBD2; CDR3nt: TGCGCCAGCATAGAGGAGGATAGCGGGACCTACAATGAGCAGTTCTTC; CDR3aa: CASIEEDSGTYNEQFF
v_gene: TRBV7-9; abundance: few; j_gene: TRBJ2-1; d_gene: -; CDR3nt: TGTGCCAGCACCTTTAGTGTGCGAAGACTCTCATCCTACAATGAGCAGTTCTTC; CDR3aa: CASTFSVRRLSSYNEQFF
v_gene: TRBV7-8; abundance: -; j_gene: TRBJ2-1; d_gene: -; CDR3nt: TGTGCCAGCAGCTATACCCGGGATGAGCAGTTCTTC; CDR3aa: CASSYTRDEQFF
v_gene: TRBV7-2; abundance: -; j_gene: TRBJ2-2; d_gene: -; CDR3nt: TGTGCCAGCAGCTCATACAGCCGCACCGGGGAGCTGTTTTTT; CDR3aa: CASSSYSRTGELFF
v_gene: TRBV7-2; abundance: -; j_gene: TRBJ2-1; d_gene: -; CDR3nt: TGTGCCAGCAGCTTAGGAGGGGTAGTGGCCTACAATGAGCAGTTCTTC; CDR3aa: CASSLGGVVAYNEQFF
v_gene: TRBV7-3; abundance: -; j_gene: TRBJ2-5; d_gene: -; CDR3nt: TGTGCCAGCAGCTTAACGGGACACTCGCAAGAGACCCAGTACTTC; CDR3aa: CASSLTGHSQETQYF
v_gene: TRBV6-5; abundance: -; j_gene: TRBJ2-5; d_gene: -; CDR3nt: TGTGCCAGCAGCGAGTGGGGAGAGACCCAGTACTTC; CDR3aa: CASSEWGETQYF
v_gene: TRBV7-9; abundance: few; j_gene: TRBJ2-2; d_gene: -; CDR3nt: TGTGCCAGCAGCTCCGAAAGCACCGGGGAGCTGTTTTTT; CDR3aa: CASSSESTGELFF
v_gene: TRBV10-1; abundance: -; j_gene: TRBJ1-1; d_gene: -; CDR3nt: TGCGCCAGCAGTTCGGACAAAAACACTGAAGCTTTCTTT; CDR3aa: CASSSDKNTEAFF
v_gene: TRBV24-1; abundance: -; j_gene: TRBJ1-6; d_gene: -; CDR3nt: TGTGCCACCAGTGATGCGGGAGGAGCCCAAGAGACCCAGTACTTT; CDR3aa: CATSDAGGAQETQYF
v_gene: TRBV7-2; abundance: once; j_gene: TRBJ2-1; d_gene: -; CDR3nt: TGTGCCAGCAGCTCCCCTAGTGTAAGAGGGCAGTTCTTC; CDR3aa: CASSSPSVRGQFF
v_gene: TRBV7-9; abundance: -; j_gene: TRBJ2-1; d_gene: TRBD2; CDR3nt: TGTGCCAGCAGCTTAGCCTACGATAGCGGGTCCTACAATGAGCAGTTCTTC; CDR3aa: CASSLAYDSGSYNEQFF
v_gene: TRBV5-1; abundance: -; j_gene: TRBJ2-7; d_gene: -; CDR3nt: TGCGCCAGCAGCTCGGGACGTCAGGGATTGTACGAGCAGTACTTC; CDR3aa: CASSSGRQGLYEQYF
v_gene: TRBV28; abundance: many; j_gene: TRBJ2-6; d_gene: -; CDR3nt: TGTGCCAGCAGTTTCAGGCTTATCTCTGGGGCCAACGTCCTGACTTTC; CDR3aa: CASSFRLISGANVLTF
v_gene: TRBV28; abundance: -; j_gene: TRBJ1-1; d_gene: -; CDR3nt: TGTGCCAGCAGCCGTCTCGGGACACTTTACAATGAGCAGTTCTTT; CDR3aa: CASSRLGTLYNEQFF
v_gene: TRBV7-2; abundance: few; j_gene: TRBJ2-5; d_gene: -; CDR3nt: TGTGCCAGCAGCTTTTTTGGGGAAGAGACCCAGTACTTC; CDR3aa: CASSFFGEETQYF
v_gene: TRBV12-3/TRBV12-4; abundance: -; j_gene: TRBJ2-7; d_gene: TRBD2; CDR3nt: TGTGCCAGCACCAGGACTAGCGGGGACTCCTACGAGCAGTACTTC; CDR3aa: CASTRTSGDSYEQYF
v_gene: TRBV5-4; abundance: -; j_gene: TRBJ2-5; d_gene: TRBD2; CDR3nt: TGTGCCAGCAGCGCCGCCGGGGGACTAGCCGGGGAGACCCAGTACTTC; CDR3aa: CASSAAGGLAGETQYF
v_gene: TRBV7-2; abundance: -; j_gene: TRBJ2-5; d_gene: -; CDR3nt: TGTGCCAGCAGCTTAGTGGGTAGGGAGACCCAGTACTTC; CDR3aa: CASSLVGRETQYF